The 7 T cell receptor beta chains below come from one sample, sequenced in a study of shared clonotypes between healthy human individuals. Assay used: immunoSEQ multiplex PCR; TCRdb lists only in-frame clones, some missing. This table has around 1.6 million clones, nearly 99% appearing once. The material sequenced was naive CD4+ T cells sorted from blood. The subset is: CD45RA+ positively selected. The origin of the receptors is a man between 25 and 39 years old in good health.

This clone came up once. V and J are TRBV27 and TRBJ2-1, with 12 nucleotides matching TRBD1. This CDR3 has 18 residues. Germline V lookup: CDR1 MNHEY, CDR2 SMNVEV (reference sequence). V lost 3 bases to trimming and J lost 3 bases; unmatched junction nucleotides: 9. This chain's CDR3 is CASSFGTGGVGSYNEQFF. For the CDR3, the DNA is TGTGCCAGCAGTTTCGGGACAGGGGGCGTCGGGAGCTACAATGAGCAGTTCTTC.

V is TRBV9 and J is TRBJ2-5; D uncertain. V lost 0 bases and J 5 bases, leaving 11 bases between the germline ends. CDR3 length: 14 residues. In germline, CDR1 is SGDLS, CDR2 YYNGEE. The CDR3, as DNA: TGTGCCAGCAGCGTAGGTTCCGGTAGGGAGACCCAGTACTTC. Protein: CASSVGSGRETQYF.

This CDR3 is CATAGRHTDTQYF. The CDR3 coding sequence is TGTGCCACTGCAGGTAGGCACACAGATACGCAGTATTTT. The V gene is TRBV19, the J gene TRBJ2-3; no definite D call. In germline, CDR1 is LNHDA, CDR2 SQIVND (reference sequence). The V end was cut by 10 bases, the J end by 2 bases, with 13 bases between. The CDR3 loop spans 13 amino acids. The whole variable domain, filled in from reference TRBV19 and TRBJ2-3, reads DGGITQSPKYLFRKEGQNVTLSCEQNLNHDAMYWYRQDPGQGLRLIYYSQIVNDFQKGDIAEGYSVSREKKESFPLTVTSAQKNPTAFYLCATAGRHTDTQYFGPGTRLTVL.

This clone was detected only once. V gene TRBV29-1 combines with J gene TRBJ2-7; perhaps TRBD2 as D (5 bases). Between the trimmed V and J ends, which lost 7 bases and 0 bases, there was a span of 10 bases. Per germline, CDR1 SQVTM and CDR2 ANQGSEA. This CDR3 has 12 residues. The CDR3 loop reads CSGAVSSYEQYF. In DNA form, the CDR3 reads TGCAGCGGAGCGGTGAGCTCCTACGAGCAGTACTTC.

The CDR3 sequence is CASSATYSARGNNEQFF. Here the CDR3 DNA reads TGTGCCAGCAGCGCAACGTACTCAGCGAGGGGAAACAATGAGCAGTTCTTC. The V gene is TRBV9, the J gene TRBJ2-1; D tentatively fits TRBD1 or TRBD2 (5 bases each). Trimming took off 3 bases at V and 5 bases at J, with 21 bases between the two ends. The CDR3 has 17 residues. Germline V gene lookup returns CDR1 SGDLS and CDR2 YYNGEE.

The chain is built from TRBV18 and TRBJ2-5; no definite D call. From germline, CDR1 is KGHSH and CDR2 LQKENI. The CDR3 runs 13 residues. Trimming shortened V by 6 bases and J by 5 bases, and 13 bases separated the two germline ends. CDR3 sequence: CASSPVVGETQYF. In nucleotides, the CDR3 is TGTGCCAGCTCCCCCGTGGTTGGGGAGACCCAGTACTTC.

The J gene is TRBJ1-4, the V gene TRBV4-3; D is unclear. This CDR3 contains 16 residues. Trimming removed 0 bases from V and 5 bases from J, with 13 bases in between. The germline V gene encodes CDR1 LGHNA and CDR2 YSLEER. CDR3 sequence reads: CASSQEGATPNEKLFF. The CDR3 coding sequence is TGCGCCAGCAGCCAAGAGGGTGCGACACCGAATGAAAAACTGTTTTTT.